The following is a TCR beta chain sequence with its context. No antigen is known for it. The sample is drawn from a study of cytomegalovirus exposure and HLA in healthy donors. Study observations and caveats: Across donors, presence/absence analyses took sequencing depth to be roughly uniform.

The PCR used 60 Vbeta and 13 Jbeta primers. Measured with immunoSEQ multiplex PCR; TCRdb has only the in-frame clones, and not every one. This sample has some 200,000 clones, with roughly 80% found just once. The CDR3 has 15 amino acids. The V end lost 0 bases, the J end lost 2 bases, and 11 bases lay between the germline ends. From germline, CDR1 is LNHDA and CDR2 SQIVND (reference sequence). This clonotype was sampled from a man aged 45-65 years in good health and CMV-seronegative. The chain carries TRBV19 and TRBJ2-7; D not certain. The specimen was PBMCs. The CDR3 region is CASSIDTGYPYEQYF. As DNA, the CDR3 is TGTGCCAGTAGTATAGATACCGGGTACCCCTACGAGCAGTACTTC.